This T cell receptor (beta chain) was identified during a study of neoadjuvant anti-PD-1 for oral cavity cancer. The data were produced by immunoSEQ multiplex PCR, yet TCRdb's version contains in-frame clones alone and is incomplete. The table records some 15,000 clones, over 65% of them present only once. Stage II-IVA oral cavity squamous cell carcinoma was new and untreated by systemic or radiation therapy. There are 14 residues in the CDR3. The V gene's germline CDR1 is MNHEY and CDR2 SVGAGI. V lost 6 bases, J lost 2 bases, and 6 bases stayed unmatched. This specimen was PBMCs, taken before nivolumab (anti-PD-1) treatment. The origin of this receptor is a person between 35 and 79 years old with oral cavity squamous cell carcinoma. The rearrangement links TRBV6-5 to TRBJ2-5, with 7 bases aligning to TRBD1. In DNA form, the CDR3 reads TGTGCCAGCAGACTACAGGGGTGGCAAGAGACCCAGTACTTC. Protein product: CASRLQGWQETQYF.